Listed below are T cell receptor beta chains from one sample, sequenced in a study of T-cell memory formation after mild COVID-19. MiXCR, applied by TCRdb to the 5' RACE reads, yields one record per CDR3 protein. The sample has around 500,000 distinct CDR3 sequences, approximately 18% seen once; the top ten hold 12%. Sequencing was performed on PBMCs or a T cell subset sorted from them (not recorded which). These receptors were collected from an adult woman who had mild COVID-19 (a few samples of this study predate the infection). Cell type and time point are not known. Both conserved end residues are part of each CDR3. Each record gives: D gene, clone size, V gene, J gene, CDR3 DNA, CDR3 protein. A D gene is named only where the DNA matches it firmly. Clone size is given for some rows only: seen once, a few or many times, or a class if the clone is expanded.

d_call: -; clone_size: few; v_call: TRBV5-6; j_call: TRBJ2-3; cdr3_nt: TGTGCCAGCAGCTTCGCTGACGGGGACGGCGGAACCACAGATACGCAGTATTTT; cdr3_aa: CASSFADGDGGTTDTQYF
d_call: TRBD2; clone_size: -; v_call: TRBV10-2; j_call: TRBJ2-6; cdr3_nt: TGCGCCAGCAGCACGGGGGGAGTTGGGGCCAACGTCCTGACTTTC; cdr3_aa: CASSTGGVGANVLTF
d_call: -; clone_size: -; v_call: TRBV7-9; j_call: TRBJ2-3; cdr3_nt: TGTGCCAGCAGCTTTTCTGGCGGGAAGGATACGCAGTATTTT; cdr3_aa: CASSFSGGKDTQYF
d_call: -; clone_size: few; v_call: TRBV29-1; j_call: TRBJ2-1; cdr3_nt: TGCAGCGCGCTTGGGCCAGAGGACGTTGAGCAGTTCTTC; cdr3_aa: CSALGPEDVEQFF
d_call: TRBD2; clone_size: -; v_call: TRBV20-1; j_call: TRBJ2-3; cdr3_nt: TGCAGTGCTAGGGTTAGCGGGGCCACAGATACGCAGTATTTT; cdr3_aa: CSARVSGATDTQYF
d_call: TRBD2; clone_size: -; v_call: TRBV7-9; j_call: TRBJ2-1; cdr3_nt: TGTGCCAGCAGTTATAGCGGGAGTTCGGACAATGAGCAGTTCTTC; cdr3_aa: CASSYSGSSDNEQFF
d_call: TRBD1; clone_size: few; v_call: TRBV6-5; j_call: TRBJ2-3; cdr3_nt: TGTGCCAGCAGTTACCTGACAGGGGGAGGCACAGATACGCAGTATTTT; cdr3_aa: CASSYLTGGGTDTQYF
d_call: -; clone_size: -; v_call: TRBV4-1; j_call: TRBJ1-5; cdr3_nt: TGCGCCAGCAGCCAAGATCCGCGATATAGCAATCAGCCCCAGCATTTT; cdr3_aa: CASSQDPRYSNQPQHF
d_call: -; clone_size: -; v_call: TRBV20-1; j_call: TRBJ1-1; cdr3_nt: TGCAGTGCTAGGGCCCTCCAGGGTGTGTCTTTCTTT; cdr3_aa: CSARALQGVSFF
d_call: TRBD2; clone_size: -; v_call: TRBV14; j_call: TRBJ2-3; cdr3_nt: TGTGCCAGCAGCAGAACGACTAGCGTCTGGACAGATACGCAGTATTTT; cdr3_aa: CASSRTTSVWTDTQYF
d_call: -; clone_size: few; v_call: TRBV4-1; j_call: TRBJ1-1; cdr3_nt: TGCGCCAGCAGCCAAGACGGGTCAAGCTGGGGCAGCGAAGCTTTCTTT; cdr3_aa: CASSQDGSSWGSEAFF
d_call: -; clone_size: few; v_call: TRBV10-3; j_call: TRBJ1-1; cdr3_nt: TGTGCCATCAGTGAGACGGACAGCCCGAACACTGAAGCTTTCTTT; cdr3_aa: CAISETDSPNTEAFF
d_call: -; clone_size: -; v_call: TRBV15; j_call: TRBJ1-2; cdr3_nt: TGTGCCACCAGCGAAGGAGGGGGACGCCTCTACACCTTC; cdr3_aa: CATSEGGGRLYTF
d_call: TRBD1; clone_size: few; v_call: TRBV6-6; j_call: TRBJ1-1; cdr3_nt: TGTGCCAGCAGCCATCCGGGACAGGGGAACACTGAAGCTTTCTTT; cdr3_aa: CASSHPGQGNTEAFF
d_call: -; clone_size: -; v_call: TRBV7-9; j_call: TRBJ2-7; cdr3_nt: TGTGCCAGCAGCTTAGATTTGTCCCTCTACGAGCAGTACTTC; cdr3_aa: CASSLDLSLYEQYF
d_call: TRBD1; clone_size: few; v_call: TRBV28; j_call: TRBJ2-7; cdr3_nt: TGTGCCAGCAGTTTCGTAGCTCCTGGGACAGGGGGCTACGAGCAGTACTTC; cdr3_aa: CASSFVAPGTGGYEQYF
d_call: -; clone_size: few; v_call: TRBV6-5; j_call: TRBJ2-2; cdr3_nt: TGTGCCAGCAGTTACAGCCCGGCAGAATACACCGGGGAGCTGTTTTTT; cdr3_aa: CASSYSPAEYTGELFF
d_call: -; clone_size: few; v_call: TRBV29-1; j_call: TRBJ1-1; cdr3_nt: TGCAGCGTTATGACAGTTATTAACACTGAAGCTTTCTTT; cdr3_aa: CSVMTVINTEAFF
d_call: -; clone_size: -; v_call: TRBV24-1; j_call: TRBJ1-1; cdr3_nt: TGTGCCACCAGTGATTCGGGCACCCACTATTCAGCTTTCTTT; cdr3_aa: CATSDSGTHYSAFF
d_call: -; clone_size: -; v_call: TRBV4-1; j_call: TRBJ1-1; cdr3_nt: TGCGCCAGCAGCCAAGTCCGCCTTCCAGAGAACACTGAAGCTTTCTTT; cdr3_aa: CASSQVRLPENTEAFF
d_call: -; clone_size: few; v_call: TRBV18; j_call: TRBJ2-5; cdr3_nt: TGTGCCAGCTCACCGTCCGCCAACCAAGAGACCCAGTACTTC; cdr3_aa: CASSPSANQETQYF
d_call: -; clone_size: -; v_call: TRBV7-3; j_call: TRBJ2-3; cdr3_nt: TGTGCCAGCAGTTTCAGGGTCACAGATACGCAGTATTTT; cdr3_aa: CASSFRVTDTQYF
d_call: -; clone_size: few; v_call: TRBV6-6; j_call: TRBJ1-1; cdr3_nt: TGTGCCAGCAGTTACGCACAGACCCAGAACACTGAAGCTTTCTTT; cdr3_aa: CASSYAQTQNTEAFF
d_call: TRBD1; clone_size: few; v_call: TRBV4-1; j_call: TRBJ1-1; cdr3_nt: TGCGCCAGCAGCCAAGATGGGACAGGGGCCACTGAAGCTTTCTTT; cdr3_aa: CASSQDGTGATEAFF
d_call: -; clone_size: -; v_call: TRBV2; j_call: TRBJ1-2; cdr3_nt: TGTGCCAGCAGTGTCGGGGGAACCCTCTATGGCTACACCTTC; cdr3_aa: CASSVGGTLYGYTF
d_call: TRBD2; clone_size: few; v_call: TRBV2; j_call: TRBJ2-7; cdr3_nt: TGTGCCAGCAGTGAAGTGGGACTAGCGGGAGGCGGCGAGCAGTACTTC; cdr3_aa: CASSEVGLAGGGEQYF
d_call: TRBD1; clone_size: -; v_call: TRBV20-1; j_call: TRBJ2-7; cdr3_nt: TGCAGTGCTAGATCCCCCCGGACAGGACTCTACGAGCAGTACTTC; cdr3_aa: CSARSPRTGLYEQYF
d_call: -; clone_size: few; v_call: TRBV20-1; j_call: TRBJ1-4; cdr3_nt: TGCAGTGCTAGAGACAGGGTAACTAATGAAAAACTGTTTTTT; cdr3_aa: CSARDRVTNEKLFF
d_call: -; clone_size: -; v_call: TRBV4-2; j_call: TRBJ2-1; cdr3_nt: TGTGCCAGCAGCCAGGCCCCTAATGAGCAGTTCTTC; cdr3_aa: CASSQAPNEQFF
d_call: TRBD1; clone_size: -; v_call: TRBV27; j_call: TRBJ1-2; cdr3_nt: TGTGCCAGCAGTTCGACAGGGGGCATCTATGGCTACACCTTC; cdr3_aa: CASSSTGGIYGYTF
d_call: TRBD2; clone_size: few; v_call: TRBV20-1; j_call: TRBJ2-1; cdr3_nt: TGCAGTGCTACCCCGGGACTAGCCGTTACCAGCTCCTACAATGAGCAGTTCTTC; cdr3_aa: CSATPGLAVTSSYNEQFF
d_call: TRBD1; clone_size: few; v_call: TRBV24-1; j_call: TRBJ1-5; cdr3_nt: TGTGCCACCAGTGATTCGACAGGGAAAGATAGCAATCAGCCCCAGCATTTT; cdr3_aa: CATSDSTGKDSNQPQHF
d_call: -; clone_size: few; v_call: TRBV7-3; j_call: TRBJ2-5; cdr3_nt: TGTGCCAGCAGCTCTACGGGATCTTACCAAGAGACCCAGTACTTC; cdr3_aa: CASSSTGSYQETQYF
d_call: TRBD2; clone_size: many; v_call: TRBV18; j_call: TRBJ2-7; cdr3_nt: TGTGCCAGCTCACCACCGGCCCCCGGACTAGCGGGATTCTACGAGCAGTACTTC; cdr3_aa: CASSPPAPGLAGFYEQYF
d_call: TRBD1; clone_size: -; v_call: TRBV7-9; j_call: TRBJ2-7; cdr3_nt: TGTGCCAGCAGCTTAGGAGGGGGCCAGGACGAGCAGTACTTC; cdr3_aa: CASSLGGGQDEQYF
d_call: -; clone_size: many; v_call: TRBV12-3/TRBV12-4; j_call: TRBJ1-1; cdr3_nt: TGTGCCAGCAGTTTGCGGGGTAGCAACACTGAAGCTTTCTTT; cdr3_aa: CASSLRGSNTEAFF
d_call: -; clone_size: few; v_call: TRBV7-2; j_call: TRBJ2-2; cdr3_nt: TGTGCCAGCAGCTTAGACGGTACTTACACCGGGGAGCTGTTTTTT; cdr3_aa: CASSLDGTYTGELFF
d_call: TRBD2; clone_size: -; v_call: TRBV9; j_call: TRBJ2-7; cdr3_nt: TGTGCCAGCAGCGCCCTCGGCGGGAGCCCAACCTACGAGCAGTACTTC; cdr3_aa: CASSALGGSPTYEQYF
d_call: TRBD2; clone_size: many; v_call: TRBV12-3/TRBV12-4; j_call: TRBJ2-1; cdr3_nt: TGTGCCAGCAGTTCACATAGCGGGGGTACACTATATAAAGTCTACAATGAGCAGTTCTTC; cdr3_aa: CASSSHSGGTLYKVYNEQFF
d_call: -; clone_size: -; v_call: TRBV9; j_call: TRBJ2-5; cdr3_nt: TGTGCCAGCAGCGGGGACATTATGGGGGAGACCCAGTACTTC; cdr3_aa: CASSGDIMGETQYF
d_call: TRBD1; clone_size: -; v_call: TRBV7-9; j_call: TRBJ2-5; cdr3_nt: TGTGCCAGCAGCTTAGCCGGACAGGGACTCCTTAAAGAGACCCAGTACTTC; cdr3_aa: CASSLAGQGLLKETQYF
d_call: -; clone_size: -; v_call: TRBV15; j_call: TRBJ1-2; cdr3_nt: TGTGCCACCAGCCCCTCAACCGGCTCTCACTATGGCTACACCTTC; cdr3_aa: CATSPSTGSHYGYTF
d_call: -; clone_size: few; v_call: TRBV18; j_call: TRBJ1-4; cdr3_nt: TGTGCCAGCTCGCTGGGGGGAAGAAAGGAAAAACTGTTTTTT; cdr3_aa: CASSLGGRKEKLFF
d_call: -; clone_size: few; v_call: TRBV9; j_call: TRBJ1-1; cdr3_nt: TGTGCCAGCAGCCCGAAGCCAGGGGCTGACACTGAAGCTTTCTTT; cdr3_aa: CASSPKPGADTEAFF
d_call: -; clone_size: -; v_call: TRBV7-9; j_call: TRBJ2-3; cdr3_nt: TGTGCCAGCACCTTGAGGGACGGGGCGCCAGATACGCAGTATTTT; cdr3_aa: CASTLRDGAPDTQYF
d_call: TRBD1; clone_size: few; v_call: TRBV5-1; j_call: TRBJ2-7; cdr3_nt: TGCGCCAGCAGCTCGACAGGGGAGGCGTACGAGCAGTACTTC; cdr3_aa: CASSSTGEAYEQYF
d_call: TRBD1; clone_size: many; v_call: TRBV24-1; j_call: TRBJ2-1; cdr3_nt: TGTGCCACCCGTCCCGGGACAGACTATTACAATGAGCAGTTCTTC; cdr3_aa: CATRPGTDYYNEQFF
d_call: TRBD1; clone_size: -; v_call: TRBV7-9; j_call: TRBJ2-7; cdr3_nt: TGTGCCAGCAGCGCAGTGCCGGGACAGGGTGGTTTCGAGCAGTACTTC; cdr3_aa: CASSAVPGQGGFEQYF